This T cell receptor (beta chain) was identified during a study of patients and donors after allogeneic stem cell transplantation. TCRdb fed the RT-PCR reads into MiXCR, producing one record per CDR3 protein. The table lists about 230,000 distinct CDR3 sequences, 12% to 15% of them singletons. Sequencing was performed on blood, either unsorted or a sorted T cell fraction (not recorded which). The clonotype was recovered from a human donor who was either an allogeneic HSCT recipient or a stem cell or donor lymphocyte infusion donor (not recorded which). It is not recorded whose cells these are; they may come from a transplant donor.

This CDR3 is CASSEQGTNEKLFF. CDR3 coding DNA: TGTGCCAGCAGTGAACAGGGAACTAATGAAAAACTGTTTTTT. J is TRBJ1-4 and V is TRBV28; perhaps TRBD1 as D (6 bases). Germline assignment: CDR1 MDHEN and CDR2 SYDVKM. The CDR3 sequence is 14 residues long. Trimming pared 5 bases from V and 1 base from J, leaving 8 bases between.